The clone carrying this T cell receptor (beta chain) turned up a few times. This sample stems from a study of OX40 agonist ivuxolimab in advanced cancers. Per the germline V gene, CDR1 is MGHRA and CDR2 is YSYEKL. Trimming left V 3 bases short and J 5 bases short, with 21 bases between. The CDR3 runs to 17 residues. TCRdb's copy holds only in-frame clones and misses some; the assay was immunoSEQ multiplex PCR. The table lists tens of thousands of clones, about 84% of them singletons. This rearrangement joins TRBV4-1 to TRBJ2-3; D is uncertain. The origin of this receptor is an adult with an advanced solid tumor such as melanoma, head and neck, liver or kidney cancer. Source: CD4+ or CD8+ T cells sorted from blood, taken in a trial of the OX40 agonist ivuxolimab. The CDR3 nucleotides read TGCGCCAGCAGCCATGTGGGCCGAGACGCTGGTGGAGATACGCAGTATTTT. Its translation is CASSHVGRDAGGDTQYF.